A single sample gave rise to the 25 T cell receptor beta chains below, sequenced in a study of cytomegalovirus exposure and HLA in healthy donors. The PCR used 60 Vbeta and 13 Jbeta primers. Clones were read by immunoSEQ multiplex PCR, and TCRdb kept only the in-frame ones, dropping some. The table records over 100,000 clones, approximately 77% of them present only once. The sequencing sample was made of PBMCs. The receptors were gathered from a woman aged 40 to 50 in good health and CMV-seronegative.

The chain employs TRBV5-4 and TRBJ2-1, with no clear D. Germline V gene data show CDR1 as SGHNT and CDR2 as YYREEE (reference sequence). CDR3 length: 15 residues. Trimming shortened V by 2 bases and J by 0 bases, and 9 bases separated the two germline ends. In DNA form, the CDR3 reads TGTGCCAGCAGCTTTGACTCCAGCTCCTACAATGAGCAGTTCTTC. Residues: CASSFDSSSYNEQFF.

V is TRBV5-1 and J is TRBJ2-1; TRBD2 agrees at 10 bases. CDR3 size: 15 residues. Trimming took 0 bases from V and 7 from J; bases not matched to a gene: 4. Germline CDR1 reads SGHRS; CDR2 reads YFSETQ. This CDR3 reads CASSLERGGRNEQFF. CDR3 coding DNA: TGCGCCAGCAGCTTGGAGCGGGGGGGCCGGAATGAGCAGTTCTTC.

The chain has TRBV2 and TRBJ1-2, with TRBD1 matching over 7 bases. The J segment lost 8 bases and the V segment lost 8 bases, leaving 11 bases of the junction unmatched. The germline V gene has CDR1 SNHLY and CDR2 FYNNEI. The CDR3 consists of 13 residues. CDR3 in amino acids: CASRPGQLMGYTF. The DNA for the CDR3 is TGTGCCAGCCGGCCGGGACAGCTAATGGGCTACACCTTC.

The chain carries TRBV12-5 and TRBJ2-3, with a possible D match to TRBD1 (5 bases). Between the trimmed V and J ends, which lost 1 base and 4 bases, there was a span of 9 bases. Germline CDR1 and CDR2: LGHNT and FRNRAP. The CDR3 consists of 14 residues. CDR3 nucleotide sequence: TGTGCTAGTGGTTTGGACAGGTATTCAGATACGCAGTATTTT. Its protein is CASGLDRYSDTQYF.

The CDR3 sequence is CASSNPSENYGYTF. The CDR3 DNA follows: TGTGCCAGCAGCAATCCCAGCGAGAACTATGGCTACACCTTC. The gene calls are TRBV6-5 and TRBJ1-2; D is uncertain. The CDR3 extends over 14 amino acids. V lost 6 bases to trimming and J lost 2 bases, with 13 bases between them. CDR1 and CDR2 from the germline V gene are MNHEY and SVGAGI.

This clone was found a few times. The chain couples TRBV27 to TRBJ1-5, with 10 bases lining up with TRBD1. Trimming at V came to 4 bases and at J to 5 bases, leaving 2 bases not matched to a gene. This CDR3 is 14 amino acids long. CDR1 and CDR2 from the germline V gene are MNHEY and SMNVEV (reference sequence). CDR3 sequence reads: CASSSGQGYQPQHF. The CDR3 bases are TGTGCCAGCAGTTCGGGACAGGGGTATCAGCCCCAGCATTTT.

This clone was seen a single time. Other DNA sequences within the sample encode an identical CDR3. The V call is TRBV2, the J call TRBJ1-3, with 10 bases aligning to TRBD1. The CDR3 length is 15 residues. Germline loops: CDR1 SNHLY, CDR2 FYNNEI. V gave up 6 bases and J gave up 0 bases; unmatched junction bases: 2. CDR3 bases: TGTGCCAGCAGGGGACAGGGGTCCTCTGGAAACACCATATATTTT. This gives the protein CASRGQGSSGNTIYF.

J is TRBJ1-3 and V is TRBV19; tentatively, D is TRBD1 (5 bases). The V end was cut by 3 bases, the J end by 9 bases, with 18 bases between. The CDR3 sequence is 15 residues long. Germline V gene sequence: CDR1 LNHDA, CDR2 SQIVND (reference sequence). The CDR3: CASSIWGEFGGTIYF. The CDR3 bases are TGTGCCAGTAGTATTTGGGGAGAATTCGGGGGCACCATATATTTT.

CDR3 sequence: CASSWGAPRNTIYF. CDR3 nucleotides: TGTGCCAGCAGTTGGGGCGCTCCACGAAACACCATATATTTT. The chain uses TRBV6-6 and TRBJ1-3; tentative D call: TRBD1 (5 bases). The V and J ends lost 4 bases and 5 bases respectively, with 12 bases between them. The length of the CDR3 is 14 residues. From germline, CDR1 is MNHNY and CDR2 SVGAGI (reference sequence).

This clone has only a few counts. Other DNA sequences in the sample encode the same CDR3. The DNA of the CDR3 is TGTGCCAGCAGCTTAGCTTCGGGGAACTATGGCTACACCTTC. Translation gives CASSLASGNYGYTF. V and J are TRBV7-9 and TRBJ1-2; D not certain. The germline gives CDR1 SEHNR, CDR2 FQNEAQ (reference sequence). Trimming removed 0 bases at V and 2 bases at J, with 7 bases between. The CDR3 contains 14 residues.

This rearrangement joins TRBV19 to TRBJ1-5, with 9 bases matching TRBD1. V lost 7 bases and J lost 6; bases outside the gene matches: 7. The germline V gene has CDR1 LNHDA and CDR2 SQIVND (reference sequence). The CDR3 spans 14 residues. The CDR3 coding sequence is TGTGCCAGTACCGGGGACAGGGAAGGTCAGCCCCAGCATTTT. This sequence encodes CASTGDREGQPQHF.

This sequence joins TRBV7-9 and TRBJ2-7, with unresolved D. CDR3 length equals 12 residues. Trimming cost V 2 bases and J 4 bases, with 6 bases left between them. From germline, CDR1 is SEHNR and CDR2 FQNEAQ (reference sequence). Here the CDR3 DNA reads TGTGCCAGCAGCTTAATATCGTACGAGCAGTACTTC. It is translated as CASSLISYEQYF.

The chain combines TRBV6-6 with TRBJ2-7; D is undetermined. Germline V gene data show CDR1 as MNHNY and CDR2 as SVGAGI (reference sequence). V gave up 6 bases and J gave up 3 bases, with 12 bases separating them. The CDR3 sequence is 13 residues long. The CDR3 nucleotides are TGTGCCAGCAGGCCTGGAGAGCTCTACGAGCAGTACTTC. Translated, it gives CASRPGELYEQYF.

This chain connects TRBV9 to TRBJ1-5; TRBD1 matches at 7 bases. CDR1 is SGDLS and CDR2 is YYNGEE in the germline V gene. The ends lost 4 bases at V and 0 bases at J; junction bases unmatched: 7. The CDR3 extends over 16 amino acids. CDR3 DNA: TGTGCCAGCAGCCCAGGGAGACAGGGTAGCAATCAGCCCCAGCATTTT. The encoded protein is CASSPGRQGSNQPQHF.

This clone appeared a single time. This sequence joins TRBV5-1 and TRBJ2-2; possible D gene TRBD2, 6 bases. The ends were cut back, 3 bases at V and 3 bases at J, with 9 bases in the middle. Per the germline V gene, CDR1 is SGHRS and CDR2 is YFSETQ. The CDR3 has 14 amino acids. CDR3 coding DNA: TGCGCCAGCAGCTGGGACTGGGACACCGGGGAGCTGTTTTTT. It encodes CASSWDWDTGELFF.

This chain uses TRBV2 with TRBJ2-3, with 8 nucleotides matching TRBD2. The CDR3 is made up of 15 amino acids. Per germline, CDR1 SNHLY and CDR2 FYNNEI. V trimming: 7 bases; J trimming: 3 bases; junction bases outside the gene matches: 9. The DNA for the CDR3 is TGTGCCAGCATGTTGAGCGGGGGCTTGACAGATACGCAGTATTTT. This encodes CASMLSGGLTDTQYF.

The chain has TRBV29-1 and TRBJ2-1; 9 nucleotides line up with TRBD1. The germline CDR1 and CDR2 sequences are SQVTM and ANQGSEA. The CDR3 loop spans 13 amino acids. V lost 1 base to trimming and J lost 8 bases; unmatched junction nucleotides: 3. CDR3 residues: CSVEGQGVYEQFF. The CDR3 nucleotides read TGCAGCGTTGAAGGACAGGGGGTTTATGAGCAGTTCTTC.

The V gene is TRBV2, the J gene TRBJ2-1; the match to TRBD2 covers 13 bases. Trimming took 5 bases from V and 9 from J; bases not matched to a gene: 10. The CDR3 runs 16 residues. CDR1 is SNHLY and CDR2 is FYNNEI in the germline V gene. CDR3 region: CASSSPTSGGDGEQFF. CDR3 DNA: TGTGCCAGCAGTAGCCCAACTAGCGGGGGGGATGGTGAGCAGTTCTTC.

This clone was observed once. V and J are TRBV9 and TRBJ1-5; the D is unclear. The CDR3 contains 14 residues. V lost 0 bases to trimming and J lost 3 bases, with 7 bases between them. Germline values: CDR1 SGDLS, CDR2 YYNGEE. CDR3 in DNA: TGTGCCAGCAGCGTAGACGGGTTCAATCAGCCCCAGCATTTT. Its protein is CASSVDGFNQPQHF.

The V and J genes are TRBV28 and TRBJ1-5; tentative D call: TRBD1 (6 bases). The CDR3 extends over 16 amino acids. V dropped 2 bases and J dropped 5 bases, with 16 bases sitting between them. Germline CDR1 MDHEN, CDR2 SYDVKM. CDR3 nucleotides: TGTGCCAGCAGTTTAACCACCGGGACACCATATCAGCCCCAGCATTTT. Amino acid sequence: CASSLTTGTPYQPQHF. Full variable domain (rest looked up from reference TRBV28 and TRBJ1-5): DVKVTQSSRYLVKRTGEKVFLECVQDMDHENMFWYRQDPGLGLRLIYFSYDVKMKEKGDIPEGYSVSREKKERFSLILESASTNQTSMYLCASSLTTGTPYQPQHFGDGTRLSIL.

This chain connects TRBV5-8 to TRBJ1-1; TRBD1 might be the D (5 bases). Trimming removed 2 bases at V and 4 bases at J, with 21 bases between. CDR1 SGHTS and CDR2 YDEGEE come from the germline V gene. The CDR3 is 17 amino acids. The CDR3: CASSFLKGQGVGTEAFF. CDR3 DNA sequence: TGTGCCAGCAGCTTCTTGAAGGGGCAAGGTGTCGGCACTGAAGCTTTCTTT.

The chain's CDR3 is CASSLISGGPSDTQYF. The CDR3 bases are TGTGCCAGCAGCCTCATTAGCGGGGGGCCTTCAGATACGCAGTATTTT. The V call is TRBV11-2, the J call TRBJ2-3; 10 bases fit TRBD2. This CDR3 spans 16 amino acids. Per the germline V gene, CDR1 is SGHAT and CDR2 is FQNNGV. Trimming took 5 bases from V and 4 from J; bases not matched to a gene: 9.

This chain uses TRBV18 with TRBJ1-5, with 11 bases that match TRBD1. The CDR3 loop spans 16 amino acids. CDR1 and CDR2 (germline): KGHSH, LQKENI. With V trimmed by 4 bases and J by 3 bases, 5 bases remained unmatched. The CDR3 DNA sequence: TGTGCCAGCTCACAGGGACAGGGGGTTCTCAATCAGCCCCAGCATTTT. Translating gives CASSQGQGVLNQPQHF.

The chain uses TRBV7-2 and TRBJ2-7, with a weak D call TRBD2 (6 bases). Looked up from germline, CDR1 is SGHTA and CDR2 is FQGNSA. The CDR3 consists of 14 residues. Trimming removed 6 bases at V and 1 base at J, with 13 bases between. CDR3 in amino acids: CASRVYRESYEQYF. The CDR3 coding sequence is TGTGCCAGCAGGGTTTACCGGGAGTCCTACGAGCAGTACTTC.

This chain uses TRBV11-2 with TRBJ1-3; possibly TRBD1 for D (6 bases). This CDR3 spans 16 amino acids. V was clipped by 1 base and J by 0 bases, with 10 bases between them. CDR1 and CDR2 from the germline V gene are SGHAT and FQNNGV. The CDR3 DNA reads TGTGCCAGCAGCTTAGGACAGGAGTTCTCTGGAAACACCATATATTTT. Amino acids: CASSLGQEFSGNTIYF.